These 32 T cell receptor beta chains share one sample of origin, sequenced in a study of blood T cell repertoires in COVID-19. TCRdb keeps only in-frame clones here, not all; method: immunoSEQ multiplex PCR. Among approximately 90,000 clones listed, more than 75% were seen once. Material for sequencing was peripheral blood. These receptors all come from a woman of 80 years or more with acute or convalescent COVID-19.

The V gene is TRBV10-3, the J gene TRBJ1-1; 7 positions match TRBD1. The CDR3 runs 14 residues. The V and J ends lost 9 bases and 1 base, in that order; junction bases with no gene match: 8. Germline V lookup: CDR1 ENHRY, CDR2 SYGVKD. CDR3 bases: TGTGCCATACAGGGGACGGCTCCGAACACTGAAGCTTTCTTT. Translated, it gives CAIQGTAPNTEAFF.

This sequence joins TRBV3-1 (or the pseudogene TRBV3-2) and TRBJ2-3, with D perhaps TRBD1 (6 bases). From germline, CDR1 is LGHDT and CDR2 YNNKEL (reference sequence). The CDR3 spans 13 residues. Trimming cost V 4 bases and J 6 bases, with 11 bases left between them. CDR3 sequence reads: CASSLTGMDTQYF. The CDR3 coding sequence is TGTGCCAGCAGCCTTACAGGGATGGATACGCAGTATTTT.

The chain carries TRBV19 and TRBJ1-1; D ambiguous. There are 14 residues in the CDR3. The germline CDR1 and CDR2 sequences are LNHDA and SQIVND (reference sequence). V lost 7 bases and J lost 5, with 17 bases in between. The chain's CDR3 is CASTTNGGRTEAFF. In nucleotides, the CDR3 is TGTGCCAGTACAACCAACGGCGGGAGAACTGAAGCTTTCTTT.

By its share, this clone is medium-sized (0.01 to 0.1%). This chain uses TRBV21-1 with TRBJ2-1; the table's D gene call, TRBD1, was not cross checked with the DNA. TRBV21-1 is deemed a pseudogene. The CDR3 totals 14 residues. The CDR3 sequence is CASSPWDRRSEQFF. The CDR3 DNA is TGTGCCAGCAGCCCTTGGGACAGGAGGTCTGAGCAGTTCTTC.

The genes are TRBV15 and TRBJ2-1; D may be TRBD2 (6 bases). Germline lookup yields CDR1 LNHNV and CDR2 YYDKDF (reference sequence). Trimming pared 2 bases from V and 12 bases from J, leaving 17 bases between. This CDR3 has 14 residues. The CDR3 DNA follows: TGTGCCACCAGCAGATCATTTCCGGGACTCACGCAGTTCTTC. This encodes CATSRSFPGLTQFF. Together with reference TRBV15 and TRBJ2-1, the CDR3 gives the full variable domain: DAMVIQNPRYQVTQFGKPVTLSCSQTLNHNVMYWYQQKSSQAPKLLFHYYDKDFNNEADTPDNFQSRRPNTSFCFLDIRSPGLGDTAMYLCATSRSFPGLTQFFGPGTRLTVL.

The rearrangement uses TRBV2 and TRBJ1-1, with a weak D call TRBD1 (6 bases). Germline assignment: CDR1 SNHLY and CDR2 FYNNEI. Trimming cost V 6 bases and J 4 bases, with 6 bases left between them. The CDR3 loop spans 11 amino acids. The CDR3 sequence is CASRGGTEAFF. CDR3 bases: TGTGCCAGCAGAGGGGGCACTGAAGCTTTCTTT.

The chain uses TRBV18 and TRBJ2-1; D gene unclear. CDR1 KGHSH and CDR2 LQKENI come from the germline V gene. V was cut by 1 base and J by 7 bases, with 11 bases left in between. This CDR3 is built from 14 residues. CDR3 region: CASSPQLDFNEQFF. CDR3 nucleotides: TGTGCCAGCTCACCACAGCTCGACTTTAATGAGCAGTTCTTC. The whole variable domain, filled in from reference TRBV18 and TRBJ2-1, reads NAGVMQNPRHLVRRRGQEARLRCSPMKGHSHVYWYRQLPEEGLKFMVYLQKENIIDESGMPKERFSAEFPKEGPSILRIQQVVRGDSAAYFCASSPQLDFNEQFFGPGTRLTVL.

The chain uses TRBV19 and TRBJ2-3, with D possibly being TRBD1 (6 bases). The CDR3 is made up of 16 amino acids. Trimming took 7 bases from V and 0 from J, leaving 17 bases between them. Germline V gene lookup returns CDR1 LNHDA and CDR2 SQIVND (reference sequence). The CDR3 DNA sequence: TGTGCCAGTACCGAACAAGGGGGACCTAGCACAGATACGCAGTATTTT. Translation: CASTEQGGPSTDTQYF.

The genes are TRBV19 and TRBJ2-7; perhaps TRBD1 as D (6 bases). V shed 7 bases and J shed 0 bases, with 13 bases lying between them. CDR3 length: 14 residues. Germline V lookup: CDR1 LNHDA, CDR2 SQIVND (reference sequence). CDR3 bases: TGTGCCAGTACCAGGGACATATTCTCCTACGAGCAGTACTTC. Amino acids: CASTRDIFSYEQYF.

DNA of the CDR3: TGCGCCAGCAGCCCGGGGACTAGCCTACCGGATACGCAGTATTTT. This encodes CASSPGTSLPDTQYF. V usage is TRBV5-1 and J usage is TRBJ2-3, with 9 bases fitting TRBD2. Trimming cost V 4 bases and J 6 bases; bases outside gene matches: 9. Germline V gives CDR1 SGHRS, CDR2 YFSETQ. The CDR3 is made up of 15 amino acids.

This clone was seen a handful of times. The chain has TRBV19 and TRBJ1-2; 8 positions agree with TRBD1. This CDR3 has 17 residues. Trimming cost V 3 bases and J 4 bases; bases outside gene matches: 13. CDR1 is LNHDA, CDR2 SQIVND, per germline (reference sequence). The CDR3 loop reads CASSMRQGLPPSYGYTF. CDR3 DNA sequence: TGTGCCAGTAGTATGAGACAGGGGCTCCCCCCTTCCTATGGCTACACCTTC.

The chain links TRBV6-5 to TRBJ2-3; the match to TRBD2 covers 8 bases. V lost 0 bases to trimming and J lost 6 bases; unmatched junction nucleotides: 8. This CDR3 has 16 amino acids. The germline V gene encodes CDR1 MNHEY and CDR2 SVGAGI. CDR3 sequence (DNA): TGTGCCAGCAGTTACTCGGTTCTCGAGCGGGGGGATACGCAGTATTTT. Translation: CASSYSVLERGDTQYF.

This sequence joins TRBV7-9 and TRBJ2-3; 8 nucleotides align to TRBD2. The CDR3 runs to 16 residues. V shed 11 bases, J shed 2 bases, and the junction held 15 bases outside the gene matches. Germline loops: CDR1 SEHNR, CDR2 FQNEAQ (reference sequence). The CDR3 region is CAGSRGLAGFTDTQYF. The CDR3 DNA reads TGTGCCGGATCCCGTGGGCTAGCGGGTTTCACAGATACGCAGTATTTT.

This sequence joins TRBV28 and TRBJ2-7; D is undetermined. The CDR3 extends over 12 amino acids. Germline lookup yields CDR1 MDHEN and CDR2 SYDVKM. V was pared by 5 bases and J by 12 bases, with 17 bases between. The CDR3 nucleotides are TGTGCCAGCAGTGCCTCGGGTCCACAACTGTACTTC. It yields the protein CASSASGPQLYF.

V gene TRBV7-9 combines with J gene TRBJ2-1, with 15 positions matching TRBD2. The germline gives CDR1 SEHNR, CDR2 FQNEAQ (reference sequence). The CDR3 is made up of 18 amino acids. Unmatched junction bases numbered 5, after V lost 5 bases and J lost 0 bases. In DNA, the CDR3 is TGTGCCAGCAGCCCGGGACTAGCGGGAGGAAGCTCCTACAATGAGCAGTTCTTC. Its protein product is CASSPGLAGGSSYNEQFF. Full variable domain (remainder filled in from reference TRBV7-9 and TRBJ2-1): DTGVSQNPRHKITKRGQNVTFRCDPISEHNRLYWYRQTLGQGPEFLTYFQNEAQLEKSRLLSDRFSAERPKGSFSTLEIQRTEQGDSAMYLCASSPGLAGGSSYNEQFFGPGTRLTVL.

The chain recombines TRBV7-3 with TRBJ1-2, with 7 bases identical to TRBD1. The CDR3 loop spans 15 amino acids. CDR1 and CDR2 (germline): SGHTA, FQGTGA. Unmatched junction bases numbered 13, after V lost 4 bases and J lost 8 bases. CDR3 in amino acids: CASSSNPGQLSGYTF. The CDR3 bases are TGTGCCAGCAGCTCCAACCCGGGACAGCTCTCGGGCTACACCTTC.

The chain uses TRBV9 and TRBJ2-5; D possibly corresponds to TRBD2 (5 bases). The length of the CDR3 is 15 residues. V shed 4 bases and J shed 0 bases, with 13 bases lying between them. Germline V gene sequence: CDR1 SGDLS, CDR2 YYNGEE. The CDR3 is CASSYGGAYQETQYF. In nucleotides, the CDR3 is TGTGCCAGCAGCTACGGAGGAGCGTACCAAGAGACCCAGTACTTC.

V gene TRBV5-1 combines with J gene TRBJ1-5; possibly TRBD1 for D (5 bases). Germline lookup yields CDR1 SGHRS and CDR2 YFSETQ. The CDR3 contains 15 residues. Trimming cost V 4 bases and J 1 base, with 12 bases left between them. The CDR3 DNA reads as TGCGCCAGCAGCCGGAACGGGGGGAGCAATCAGCCCCAGCATTTT. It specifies CASSRNGGSNQPQHF.

The CDR3 region has the DNA TGTGCCAGCAGTGTGGACAGGGGAGGTCAGCCCCAGCATTTT. Protein product: CASSVDRGGQPQHF. The rearrangement uses TRBV5-4 and TRBJ1-5; 9 bases line up with TRBD1. The CDR3 has 14 residues. Trimming took 5 bases from V and 6 from J; bases not matched to a gene: 6. The germline gives CDR1 SGHNT, CDR2 YYREEE (reference sequence).

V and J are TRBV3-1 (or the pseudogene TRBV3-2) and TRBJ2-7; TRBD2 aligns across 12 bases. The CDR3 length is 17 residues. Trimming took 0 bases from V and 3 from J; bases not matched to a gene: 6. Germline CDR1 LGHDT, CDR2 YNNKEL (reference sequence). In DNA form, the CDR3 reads TGTGCCAGCAGCCAAGAGGGGACTAGCGGGTCATACTACGAGCAGTACTTC. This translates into CASSQEGTSGSYYEQYF.

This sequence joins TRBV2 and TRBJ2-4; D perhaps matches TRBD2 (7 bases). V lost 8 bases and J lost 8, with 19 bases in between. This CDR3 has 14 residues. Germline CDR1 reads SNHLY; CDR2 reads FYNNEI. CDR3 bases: TGTGCCAGCGGGCCCGGGGGGACAACCTACATTCAGTACTTC. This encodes CASGPGGTTYIQYF.

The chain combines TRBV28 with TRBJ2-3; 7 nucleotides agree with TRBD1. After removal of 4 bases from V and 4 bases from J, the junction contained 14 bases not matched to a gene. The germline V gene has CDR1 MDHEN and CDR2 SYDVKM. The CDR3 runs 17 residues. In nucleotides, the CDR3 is TGTGCCAGCAGTTCTGCCCCGGGGACAGACGGAGCAGATACGCAGTATTTT. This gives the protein CASSSAPGTDGADTQYF.

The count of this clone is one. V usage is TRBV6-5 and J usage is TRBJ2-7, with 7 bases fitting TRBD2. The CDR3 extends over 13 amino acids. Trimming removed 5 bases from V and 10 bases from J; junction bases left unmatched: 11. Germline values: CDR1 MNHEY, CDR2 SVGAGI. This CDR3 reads CASSPHRDYLQYF. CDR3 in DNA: TGTGCCAGCAGTCCCCACCGGGACTACTTACAGTACTTC.

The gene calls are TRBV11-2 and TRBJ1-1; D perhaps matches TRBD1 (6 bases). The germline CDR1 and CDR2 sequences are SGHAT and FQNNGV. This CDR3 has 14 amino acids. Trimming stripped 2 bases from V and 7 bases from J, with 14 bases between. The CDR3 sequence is CASSLQAFRGEAFF. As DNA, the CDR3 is TGTGCCAGCAGCTTACAGGCCTTCAGGGGTGAAGCTTTCTTT.

This chain's CDR3 is CATSDLRGGDTQYF. Here the CDR3 DNA reads TGTGCCACCAGTGATTTGAGAGGAGGGGATACGCAGTATTTT. V and J are TRBV24-1 and TRBJ2-3, with a weak D call TRBD2 (6 bases). This CDR3 contains 14 residues. V was trimmed by 0 bases and J by 6 bases, leaving 9 bases between them. In germline, CDR1 is KGHDR, CDR2 SFDVKD.

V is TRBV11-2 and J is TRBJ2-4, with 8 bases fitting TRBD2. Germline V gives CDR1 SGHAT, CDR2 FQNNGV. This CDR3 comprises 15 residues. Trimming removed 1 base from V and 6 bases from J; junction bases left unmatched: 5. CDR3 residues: CASSLAGGPANIQYF. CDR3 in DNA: TGTGCCAGCAGCTTAGCGGGAGGGCCCGCAAACATTCAGTACTTC.

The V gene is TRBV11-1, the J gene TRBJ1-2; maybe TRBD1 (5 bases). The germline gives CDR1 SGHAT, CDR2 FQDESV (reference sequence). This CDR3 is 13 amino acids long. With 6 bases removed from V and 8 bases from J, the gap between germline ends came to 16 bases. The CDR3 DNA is TGTGCCAGCAGTTTGGACATAACAACGGGCTACACCTTC. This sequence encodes CASSLDITTGYTF.

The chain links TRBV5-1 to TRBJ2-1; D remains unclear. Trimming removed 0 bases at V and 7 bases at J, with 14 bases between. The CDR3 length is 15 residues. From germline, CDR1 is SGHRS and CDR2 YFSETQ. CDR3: CASSLGPQNNNEQFF. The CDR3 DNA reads TGCGCCAGCAGCTTGGGGCCCCAGAATAATAATGAGCAGTTCTTC.

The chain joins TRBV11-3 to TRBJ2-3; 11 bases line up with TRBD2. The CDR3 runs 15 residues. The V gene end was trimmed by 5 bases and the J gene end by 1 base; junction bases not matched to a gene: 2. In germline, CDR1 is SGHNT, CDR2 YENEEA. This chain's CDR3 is CASSLSGGGTDTQYF. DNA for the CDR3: TGTGCCAGCAGCCTTAGCGGGGGGGGCACAGATACGCAGTATTTT.

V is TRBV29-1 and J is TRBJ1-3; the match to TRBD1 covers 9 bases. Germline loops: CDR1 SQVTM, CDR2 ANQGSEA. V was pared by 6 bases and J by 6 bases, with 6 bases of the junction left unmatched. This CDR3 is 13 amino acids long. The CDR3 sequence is CSVDDRGTNTIYF. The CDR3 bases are TGCAGCGTGGACGACAGGGGGACAAACACCATATATTTT.

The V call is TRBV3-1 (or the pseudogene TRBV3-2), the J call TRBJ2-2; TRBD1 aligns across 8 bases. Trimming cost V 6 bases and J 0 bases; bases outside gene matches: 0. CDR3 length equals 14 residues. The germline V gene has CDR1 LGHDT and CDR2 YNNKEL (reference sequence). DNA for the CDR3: TGTGCCAGCAGACAGGGGGCGAACACCGGGGAGCTGTTTTTT. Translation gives CASRQGANTGELFF.

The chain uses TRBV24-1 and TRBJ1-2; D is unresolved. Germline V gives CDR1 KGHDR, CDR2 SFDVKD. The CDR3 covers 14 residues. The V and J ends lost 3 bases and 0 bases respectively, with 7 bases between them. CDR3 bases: TGTGCCACCAGTGATGTACCTACTAACTATGGCTACACCTTC. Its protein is CATSDVPTNYGYTF.